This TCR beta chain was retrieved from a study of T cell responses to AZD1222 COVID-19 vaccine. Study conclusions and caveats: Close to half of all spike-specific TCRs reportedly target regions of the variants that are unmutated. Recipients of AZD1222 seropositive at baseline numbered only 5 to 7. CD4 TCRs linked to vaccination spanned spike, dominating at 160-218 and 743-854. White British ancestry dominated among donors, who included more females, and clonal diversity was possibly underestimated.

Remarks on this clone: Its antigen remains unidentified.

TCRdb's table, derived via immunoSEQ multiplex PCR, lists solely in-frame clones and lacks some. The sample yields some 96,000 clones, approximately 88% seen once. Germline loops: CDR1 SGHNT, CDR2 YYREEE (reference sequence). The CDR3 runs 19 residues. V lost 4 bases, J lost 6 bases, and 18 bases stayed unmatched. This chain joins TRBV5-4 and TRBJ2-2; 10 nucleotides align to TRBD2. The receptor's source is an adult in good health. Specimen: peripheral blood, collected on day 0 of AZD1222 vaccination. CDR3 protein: CASSALTSGRAIISGELFF. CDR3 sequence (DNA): TGTGCCAGCAGCGCCCTGACAAGCGGGAGGGCCATTATATCCGGGGAGCTGTTTTTT.